This T cell receptor beta chain came from a study of CD8+CD57+ T cells in acquired aplastic anemia. Germline loops: CDR1 DFQATT, CDR2 SNEGSKA (reference sequence). This CDR3 has 13 residues. Unmatched junction bases numbered 7, after V lost 6 bases and J lost 4 bases. Those patients picked for sequencing had displayed CD8+CD57+ cell expansion on flow cytometry. CDR3 and TCR beta VDJ profiling relied on a genomic DNA template. TCRdb called the reads again in MiXCR, with one record for every CDR3 protein. Of 150,000 to 200,000 distinct CDR3 sequences in the sample, roughly 48% were seen once. This TCR was sampled from a human donor with aplastic anemia. The J gene is TRBJ2-5, the V gene TRBV20-1, with 8 bases matching TRBD1. Sequencing used sorted CD4+, CD8+, or CD8+CD57+ T cells (not recorded which) from PBMCs. CDR3 sequence reads: CSARQGARETQYF. The DNA of the CDR3 is TGCAGTGCAAGGCAGGGGGCAAGAGAGACCCAGTACTTC.